Reported below is one T cell receptor (beta chain). In its sample, this clonotype was seen many times. Its antigen is still unknown. No per-base quality is available; no much larger clone lies one base away. The data belong to a study of regulatory T cells in long-lasting Graves disease (dated by TCRdb to the early 2020s). Describing the broader study: In the newly diagnosed Graves' disease group, patients had been taking antithyroid drugs for less than 3 months. Patients with persistent Graves' disease were compared with patients with newly diagnosed Graves' disease using TCR sequencing and RNA sequencing of peripheral blood. The study was registered as a clinical trial and conducted in China. A total of approximately 35 samples underwent TCR sequencing: 13 from persistent and around 20 from newly diagnosed Graves' disease patients. Points the paper makes about the study in general: Lower TCR Shannon entropy and fewer highly expanded clones were observed in persistent Graves' disease patients than in newly diagnosed patients, which suggested clonal expansion. As a limitation, the authors acknowledged that the small sample size may reduce accuracy. Only peripheral blood was studied, because thyroid tissue, the primary lesion, was inaccessible. A larger number of public clonotypes was shared among persistent patients (more than 2,500) than among newly diagnosed patients (around 870). Persistent disease showed preferential use of TRBV28, TRBJ1-2 and TRBJ2-5, whereas newly diagnosed disease favored TRBV20-1 and TRBJ2-1. Sequencing and analysis were limited to the TCR beta chain.

The library was prepared using multiplex PCR. Sequenced using an Illumina HiSeq 4000. iRepertoire HTBI primers and Arm-PCR amplification of CDR3 regions were used to construct TCR beta libraries. PCR products were gel purified before sequencing. As for the authors' bioinformatics: A total of 60 to 80 TRBV and under 15 TRBJ segments were identified across samples and were used for gene usage analysis of CDR3 amino acid clonotypes. COPE and FqMerger were used to merge filtered high-quality paired reads into contigs. BLAST was used to align contigs to IMGT TRBV, TRBD and TRBJ reference genes, with CDR3 defined following IMGT. Any clonotype with a frequency above 0.1% was classified as a highly expanded clone. Shannon entropy was used to measure repertoire diversity, and the Gini coefficient was used to measure V-J evenness. A clonotype was considered public if more than one individual shared it. The raw public reads went through TCRdb reprocessing: fastp at Q25, MiXCR clone calling, in-frame beta chains kept. When rows share a CDR3 protein, they turn into one entry using the most common DNA and genes. TCRdb's processing, not the study's, gives the V and J calls here. Within this sample are hundreds of thousands of distinct CDR3 sequences, with about 16% of them counted one time only. 20% to 30% of the sample comes from the top ten.

The sample's time point, from its label and the paper: newly diagnosed GD, antithyroid drugs for less than 3 months. RNA was extracted from PBMCs in TRIzol for both TCR sequencing and RNA sequencing. The diagnosis of Graves' disease followed American Thyroid Association guidelines. Patients for the study were recruited at an endocrinology department in Xi'an, China. From each patient, 7.5 to 9.5 milliliters of peripheral blood was collected into an EDTA anticoagulant tube. PBMCs were isolated by Ficoll Paque Plus density gradient separation without further T cell sorting. RNA quality was checked with an Agilent 2100 Bioanalyzer and agarose gel, and concentration with a NanoDrop 2000. Compared with germline, V lacks 4 bases and J lacks 7 bases; bases without a gene match: 13. CDR1 and CDR2, per the germline V gene, are SGHRS and YFSETQ. The CDR3 covers 16 residues, taking in both the cysteine and the phenylalanine. Solely the CDR3 DNA is kept, with 48 bases framed from the first base.

These data also featured in a second study, about T cells in Graves' hyperthyroidism and ophthalmopathy. The second paper further reports: Graves' hyperthyroidism was defined as stable when no progression to ophthalmopathy occurred over 18 months of follow-up. Hyperthyroidism patients were newly diagnosed, with disease duration under 2 months, and aged 18 to 65 years. Patients with uncontrolled infections, other autoimmune diseases, pregnancy or lactation were excluded. Diagnoses relied on clinical symptoms, serum thyroxine and TRAb, thyroid ultrasound and orbital computed tomography. The first round of RT-PCR for the TCR CDR3 was performed with the HTBI primer set and the Qiagen OneStep RT-PCR kit. Most expanded thyroid clonotypes (frequency above 0.001) were also detected in blood, a finding suggesting that blood repertoires may reflect thyroid immune responses. A model built on a 13 V-J signature distinguished ophthalmopathy from stable hyperthyroidism, reaching around 88% sensitivity and about 81% specificity in cross-validation and 80%/75% in testing. In validation, the model predicted progression to ophthalmopathy a median of about 6.5 months before onset, with around 70% sensitivity and more than 72% specificity. A discovery cohort of about a hundred patients, 43 with Graves' ophthalmopathy and fewer than 65 with stable Graves' hyperthyroidism, was used to find distinguishing TCR V-J signatures. Prospective prediction of ophthalmopathy was tested in an independent validation cohort of approximately 19 hyperthyroidism patients and roughly 16 patients who later progressed to ophthalmopathy. The 100 discovery patients were randomly split 7:3 into training and test sets. In about 6 Graves' hyperthyroidism patients, the study also compared T-cell repertoires from thyroid tissue with T-cell repertoires from blood. Once sampling was done, hyperthyroidism patients were given methimazole at a starting dose of 30 mg daily, whereas ophthalmopathy patients were given high-dose intravenous methylprednisolone. Libraries were constructed in a second round of multiplex PCR, after which size selection and purification were carried out. Libraries were sequenced paired-end with 100 bp reads on an Illumina HiSeq2000. SOAPnuke was used to process the raw data, throwing out any read that contained adapters or uncalled bases, had a mean Phred below 15, or lacked an exact constant-primer or identifier match. High-quality paired reads were merged with COPE v1.2.5, and unique nucleotide sequences were defined as clonotypes. MiTCR v1.1 was used to align clonotypes to the IMGT TRBV, TRBD and TRBJ reference segments. The analysis was restricted to V-J combinations with a frequency above 0.0001, which together covered approximately 99% of the repertoires. A TCS score was defined as the ratio between F50 (clonal expansion) and ExV (chaos), using BLOSUM62-based TCRdist between CDR3 peptides within each V-J. Welch's t-statistics and random forest reduced several hundred V-J features to 10 to 15, which were used in a naive Bayes classifier (R e1071). Sample size was not statistically predetermined, and blinding of investigators to group allocation was not performed. TCR Vbeta CDR3 sequencing of 135 peripheral blood samples (about 45 ophthalmopathy, about 74 hyperthyroidism and roughly 17 progressor patients) is reported in the paper.

The material sequenced was peripheral blood mononuclear cells (PBMCs), taken at new diagnosis, from a patient treated with antithyroid drugs. The clonotype originates from a woman aged 35-65 years with Graves disease. Donor details come from another sample of the same person, matched by shared clones. The sequence links TRBV5-1 to TRBJ1-4; 7 central bases correspond to TRBD1. In nucleotides, the sequence is TGCGCCAGCAGCATCACACCACAGGGGATGGGTGAAAAACTGTTTTTT. Its product reads: CASSITPQGMGEKLFF.